These T cell receptor beta chains were read from a single sample in a study of blood T cell repertoires in COVID-19. Clones were read by immunoSEQ multiplex PCR, and TCRdb kept only the in-frame ones, dropping some. The sample contains roughly 170,000 clones, around 80% of which appear only once. The specimen sequenced was peripheral blood. The receptors originated from a human donor in a cohort sampled during active COVID-19. The CDR3 runs from the conserved cysteine through the conserved F or W. Fields, in order: V gene, D gene, J gene, clone size, CDR3 DNA, CDR3 protein. D genes are given only for firm matches. Clone sizes are given selectively: once, few, many, or a class where the clone is expanded.

v_gene: TRBV5-4; d_gene: NA; j_gene: TRBJ1-6; abundance: NA; CDR3nt: TGTGCCAGCAGCTTGAGCGACAGGCTCTCCTATAATTCACCCCTCCACTTT; CDR3aa: CASSLSDRLSYNSPLHF
v_gene: TRBV18; d_gene: TRBD1; j_gene: TRBJ1-3; abundance: NA; CDR3nt: TGTGCCAGCTCACGAGGGACAGGGGAGACTGGAAACACCATATATTTT; CDR3aa: CASSRGTGETGNTIYF
v_gene: TRBV3-1/TRBV3-2; d_gene: NA; j_gene: TRBJ2-1; abundance: NA; CDR3nt: TGTGCCAGCAGCCAAGATCGCAGTTACAATGAGCAGTTCTTC; CDR3aa: CASSQDRSYNEQFF
v_gene: TRBV9; d_gene: TRBD1; j_gene: TRBJ1-2; abundance: NA; CDR3nt: TGTGCCAGCAGCGACAACCCCGGGACAGGGAAGTCCTATGGCTACACCTTC; CDR3aa: CASSDNPGTGKSYGYTF
v_gene: TRBV6-5; d_gene: TRBD2; j_gene: TRBJ2-1; abundance: NA; CDR3nt: TGTGCCAGCAGTCGAATTAGCGGGACACAGGAGCAGTTCTTC; CDR3aa: CASSRISGTQEQFF
v_gene: TRBV7-9; d_gene: NA; j_gene: TRBJ1-1; abundance: few; CDR3nt: TGTGCCAGCAGCGTAGAAGCGAACACTGAAGCTTTCTTT; CDR3aa: CASSVEANTEAFF
v_gene: TRBV5-1; d_gene: NA; j_gene: TRBJ2-3; abundance: NA; CDR3nt: TGCGCCAGCAGCTTACTGTTCACAGATACGCAGTATTTT; CDR3aa: CASSLLFTDTQYF
v_gene: TRBV2; d_gene: NA; j_gene: TRBJ1-5; abundance: NA; CDR3nt: TGTGCCAGCAGTGAAGCGAGGGCAGCTTACAATCAGCCCCAGCATTTT; CDR3aa: CASSEARAAYNQPQHF
v_gene: TRBV4-1; d_gene: NA; j_gene: TRBJ1-1; abundance: NA; CDR3nt: TGCGCCAGCAGCCAAGGGGGCGGTATCGGTGAAGCTTTCTTT; CDR3aa: CASSQGGGIGEAFF
v_gene: TRBV29-1; d_gene: TRBD1; j_gene: TRBJ1-1; abundance: NA; CDR3nt: TGCAGCGTTGTAGGGACAGGGGGCATCACTGAAGCTTTCTTT; CDR3aa: CSVVGTGGITEAFF
v_gene: TRBV2; d_gene: TRBD1; j_gene: TRBJ1-1; abundance: NA; CDR3nt: TGTGCCAGCAGTGAGAGGGGACAGGGGGCATGGGACACTGAAGCTTTCTTT; CDR3aa: CASSERGQGAWDTEAFF
v_gene: TRBV19; d_gene: NA; j_gene: TRBJ1-1; abundance: NA; CDR3nt: TGTGCCACCTCATCCTCGGTGACAGGGAACACTGAAGCTTTCTTT; CDR3aa: CATSSSVTGNTEAFF
v_gene: TRBV30; d_gene: NA; j_gene: TRBJ1-1; abundance: NA; CDR3nt: TGTGCCTGGAGTGTAGGGGATCGAACTGAAGCTTTCTTT; CDR3aa: CAWSVGDRTEAFF
v_gene: TRBV27; d_gene: NA; j_gene: TRBJ1-1; abundance: NA; CDR3nt: TGTGCCAGCAGATCAAACGCGCCGTACACTGAAGCTTTCTTT; CDR3aa: CASRSNAPYTEAFF